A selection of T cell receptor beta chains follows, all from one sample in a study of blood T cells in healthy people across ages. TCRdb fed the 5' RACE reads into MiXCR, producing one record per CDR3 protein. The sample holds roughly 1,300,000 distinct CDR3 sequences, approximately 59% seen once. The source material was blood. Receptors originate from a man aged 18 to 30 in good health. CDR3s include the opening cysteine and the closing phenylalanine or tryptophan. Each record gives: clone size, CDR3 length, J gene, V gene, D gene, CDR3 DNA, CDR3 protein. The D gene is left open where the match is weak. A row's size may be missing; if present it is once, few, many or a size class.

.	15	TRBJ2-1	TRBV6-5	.	TGTGCCAGCAGTTATAAGCGTAGCTCCTACAATGAGCAGTTCTTC	CASSYKRSSYNEQFF
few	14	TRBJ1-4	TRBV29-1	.	TGCAGCGTTGAAGAATCTGGGACTAATGAAAAACTGTTTTTT	CSVEESGTNEKLFF
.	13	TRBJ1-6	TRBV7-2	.	TGTGCCAGCAGTAGGAGGTCGGACTCACCCCTCCACTTT	CASSRRSDSPLHF
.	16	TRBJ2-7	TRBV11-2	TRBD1	TGTGCCAGCAGCTTATCAGGACAGGGGGGGACCTACGAGCAGTACTTC	CASSLSGQGGTYEQYF
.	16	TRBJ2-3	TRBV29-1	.	TGCAGCGTTGAAACCCCGGGGAAGGGAGTCACAGATACGCAGTATTTT	CSVETPGKGVTDTQYF
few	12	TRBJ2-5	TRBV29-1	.	TGCAGCGTCCGTACTAGTGTGGAGACCCAGTACTTC	CSVRTSVETQYF
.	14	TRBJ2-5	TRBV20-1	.	TGCAGTGCTAGAGATGAAAGGGCCAGTGAGACCCAGTACTTC	CSARDERASETQYF
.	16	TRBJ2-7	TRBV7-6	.	TGTGCCAGCAGCTTAGGGGGGACCAATTTCTCCTACGAGCAGTACTTC	CASSLGGTNFSYEQYF
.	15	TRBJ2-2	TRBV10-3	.	TGTGCCATCAGTGAGGATAGCGGTGCCACCGGGGAGCTGTTTTTT	CAISEDSGATGELFF
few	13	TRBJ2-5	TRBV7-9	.	TGTGCCAGCAGCTTACAGGGTTATGAGACCCAGTACTTC	CASSLQGYETQYF
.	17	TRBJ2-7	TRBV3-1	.	TGTGCCAGCAGCCAGAGTCTGAGGGGGGACTTTGCCTACGAGCAGTACTTC	CASSQSLRGDFAYEQYF
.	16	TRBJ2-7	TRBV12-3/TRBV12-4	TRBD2	TGTGCCAGCACCCTTTCAGGGTCTAGCGGAGGCTACGAGCAGTACTTC	CASTLSGSSGGYEQYF
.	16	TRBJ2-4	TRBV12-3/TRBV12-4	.	TGTGCCAGCAGTTACCCAACAGGGAGGAGGGCAAACATTCAGTACTTC	CASSYPTGRRANIQYF
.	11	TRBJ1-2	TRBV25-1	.	TGTGCCAGCGGGGACAACAGCGGCTACACCTTC	CASGDNSGYTF
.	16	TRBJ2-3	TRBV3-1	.	TGTGCCAGCAGCCAAGATCTAGACGTCCTCCTGGATACGCAGTATTTT	CASSQDLDVLLDTQYF
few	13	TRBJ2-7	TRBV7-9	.	TGTGCCAGCAGCCCCATAGCTTCCTACGAGCAGTACTTC	CASSPIASYEQYF
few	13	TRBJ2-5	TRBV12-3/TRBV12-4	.	TGTGCCAGCAAGAGGGACACGGAAGAGACCCAGTACTTC	CASKRDTEETQYF
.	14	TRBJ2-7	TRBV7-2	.	TGTGCCAGCAGCTTAGTGGCGGGGGCTAACGGGCAGTACTTC	CASSLVAGANGQYF
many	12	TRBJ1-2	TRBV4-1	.	TGCGCCAGCAGCCGGTACAGGGATGGCTACACCTTC	CASSRYRDGYTF
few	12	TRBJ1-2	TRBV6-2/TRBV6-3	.	TGTGCCAGCAGACCGACAGGAGGCGGCTACACCTTC	CASRPTGGGYTF
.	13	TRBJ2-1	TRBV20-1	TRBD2	TGCAGTGCGCCCGGGACTAGCGAGGAAGAGCAGTTCTTC	CSAPGTSEEEQFF
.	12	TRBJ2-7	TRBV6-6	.	TGTGCCAGCACCCGGACACCGTACGAGCAGTACTTC	CASTRTPYEQYF
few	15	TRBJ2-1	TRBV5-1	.	TGCGCCAGCAGCTTGGAGGACCCCCTGAGTCTCGAGCAGTTCTTC	CASSLEDPLSLEQFF
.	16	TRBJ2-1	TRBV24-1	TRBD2	TGTGCCACCAGTGATCCCGGAACTAGCGGAGTCAATGAGCAGTTCTTC	CATSDPGTSGVNEQFF
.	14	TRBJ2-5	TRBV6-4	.	TGTGCCAGCAGTGACCCTCTCTCCCAAGAGACCCAGTACTTC	CASSDPLSQETQYF
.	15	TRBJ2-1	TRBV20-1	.	TGCAGTGCTAGATACCCGGAGGCCCTTTGGAATGAGCAGTTCTTC	CSARYPEALWNEQFF
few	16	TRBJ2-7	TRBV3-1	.	TGTGCCAGCAGCCAAGGTCTCGGGGGGCACTCCTACGAGCAGTACTTC	CASSQGLGGHSYEQYF
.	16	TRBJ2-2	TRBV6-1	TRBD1	TGTGCCAGCAGGATCCCGGGACAGGTATACACCGGGGAGCTGTTTTTT	CASRIPGQVYTGELFF
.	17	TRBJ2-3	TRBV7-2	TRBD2	TGTGCCAGCAGTCTAGGACTAGCGGGGGGCCGTGGAGATACGCAGTATTTT	CASSLGLAGGRGDTQYF
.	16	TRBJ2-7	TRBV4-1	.	TGCGCCAGCAGCCATCACCAGACAGGCAGCTCCTACGAGCAGTACTTC	CASSHHQTGSSYEQYF
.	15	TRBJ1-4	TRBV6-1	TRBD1	TGTGCCAGCATCGAGGGGGACAGGGGATACGAAAAACTGTTTTTT	CASIEGDRGYEKLFF
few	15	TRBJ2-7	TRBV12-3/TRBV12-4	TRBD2	TGTGCCAGCAGTCCCTTAGCGGGGGCCCCCTACGAGCAGTACTTC	CASSPLAGAPYEQYF
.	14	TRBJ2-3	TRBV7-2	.	TGTGCCAGCAGCTTAGCCCGGGGTGTAGATACGCAGTATTTT	CASSLARGVDTQYF